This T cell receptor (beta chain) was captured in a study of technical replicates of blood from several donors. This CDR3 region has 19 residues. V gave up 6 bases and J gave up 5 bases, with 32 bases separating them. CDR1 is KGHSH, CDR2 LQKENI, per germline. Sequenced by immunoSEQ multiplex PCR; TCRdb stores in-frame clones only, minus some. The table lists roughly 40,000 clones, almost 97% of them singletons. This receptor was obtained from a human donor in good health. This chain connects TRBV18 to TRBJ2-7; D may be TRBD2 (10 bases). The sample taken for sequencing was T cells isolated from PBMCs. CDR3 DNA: TGTGCCAGCTCGCCGACAGGGGGGCTCGCTAGCGGGAGTAGCGACGAGCAGTACTTC. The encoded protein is CASSPTGGLASGSSDEQYF. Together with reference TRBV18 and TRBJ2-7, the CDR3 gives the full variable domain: NAGVMQNPRHLVRRRGQEARLRCSPMKGHSHVYWYRQLPEEGLKFMVYLQKENIIDESGMPKERFSAEFPKEGPSILRIQQVVRGDSAAYFCASSPTGGLASGSSDEQYFGPGTRLTVT.